The entry below describes one T cell receptor beta chain. Its antigen is unknown. The input lacks base qualities; no much larger clone sits a single base away. Synthetic TCR analog templates were spiked into each PCR to estimate absolute template abundance from read counts. TCRbeta CDR3 regions were amplified from genomic DNA with bias-controlled V and J gene primers using the immunoSEQ assay. Rearranged TCRbeta segments were sequenced at approximately 20X coverage. Under the source paper's analysis protocol: Sequencing errors were corrected by clustering, and CDR3s were annotated against IMGT so that V, D and J genes could be assigned. Downstream analyses used only productive TCRbeta rearrangements and left out out-of-frame or stop-codon sequences. Clonality was computed as one minus Shannon entropy normalized by the log of the number of unique productive sequences. Clones differing between time points or between blood and tumor were identified by Fisher's exact test with Benjamini-Hochberg correction at adjusted p below 0.01. Held by TCRdb, this immuneACCESS table contains in-frame sequences only and omits some clones. Under half of the omission traces to an unresolved V gene where checked; the cause of the rest is unknown. V, J and clone size are those of that table, while D and trimming were read from the DNA. The sample yields approximately 90,000 clones; 84% were counted once. The ten largest make up roughly 2% of the sample.

The sample comes from a study of PD-L1 blockade in urothelial cancer (dated by TCRdb to about 2017). General notes on the study: Every patient began therapy in about 2014 and was given atezolizumab 1,200 mg intravenously every 3 weeks. About 85% of the 29 patients were males with bladder-origin urothelial cancer, and about 60% of the 29 reported a prior smoking history. An ECOG performance status of 0 or 1 was recorded for the patients, and 0 to 3 prior chemotherapy regimens had been received by the patients. Blood samples were analyzed at 3 weeks after treatment start (second dose) and at 6 weeks after treatment start. Blood samples gave a median of around 130,000 T cells and 80,000 to 95,000 unique TCRs, with a median clonality of roughly 0.08. Somatic, immune and clinical correlates of response to PD-L1 blockade with atezolizumab in urothelial cancer were the focus of an exploratory multi-omic analysis. Pretreatment tumor samples and matched peripheral blood, collected serially before and after atezolizumab treatment, underwent TCR sequencing. Durable clinical benefit was defined as progression-free survival longer than 6 months, and TCR features were also tested against progression-free and overall survival. Whole exome sequencing and RNA sequencing of pretreatment tumors were performed alongside TCR sequencing in the same patients. Durable clinical benefit was achieved by nine patients but not by the remaining 20. Pretreatment blood TCR-seq was available for twenty-nine patients, at least one posttreatment blood collection was obtained for roughly 24 patients, and tumor TCR-seq was available for roughly 24 patients.

The paper as a whole reports these results and caveats: Improved progression-free and overall survival was found to be associated with pretreatment peripheral blood TCR clonality below the median. Because the sample size was small (n of about 29) and many exploratory analyses were performed, the results are intended to be hypothesis-generating. Greater expansion of tumor-associated TCR clones in peripheral blood 3 weeks after the start of treatment was observed in patients with durable benefit (n ≈ 22, p = 0.022).

Based on the germline V gene, the CDR1 and CDR2 sequences are SGHAT and FQNNGV. Its CDR3 holds 17 amino acids, cysteine through phenylalanine. The kept DNA is CDR3 alone, 51 bases in frame from the first base. V was cut back by 6 bases and J by 1 base, leaving a gap of 21 bases between them. The sample's time point label, decoded: pretreatment peripheral blood. The cohort comprised around 30 patients with locally advanced or metastatic urothelial carcinoma treated at Memorial Sloan Kettering on a trial protocol. Peripheral blood mononuclear cells were collected pretreatment and during treatment, with between 1 and 8 total time points obtained per patient. The Qiagen DNeasy Blood extraction kit was used to purify genomic DNA from total PBMCs and tumor samples. Collected pretreatment and during treatment, PBMCs were isolated and stored as previously described.

The sequence was collected from a man in his fifties or sixties with urothelial cancer. Recombination joined TRBV11-2 with TRBJ1-1; the D gene is unclear. Sequencing was performed on PBMCs, taken around atezolizumab (anti-PD-L1) treatment. The CDR3 protein is CASSREARRAGNTEAFF. The base sequence is TGTGCCAGCAGTCGAGAGGCTAGGAGGGCGGGGAACACTGAAGCTTTCTTT.